This TCR beta chain was obtained from a study of blood T cell repertoires in COVID-19. About the study: T cells, B-cell-depleted T cells, or PBMCs supplied cDNA or gDNA.

Per the original data handling: Estimation of nucleated cell counts relied on the amplification of reference gene primers. Sequencing used immunoSEQ multiplex PCR; TCRdb keeps in-frame clones, though not all of them. V and J calls plus clone size are reproduced from that table; the DNA served to infer D and trimming. The sample contains approximately 280,000 clones, more than 80% of which appear only once. While infection was still active, Seattle patients were enrolled and then followed longitudinally. The sequence was obtained from a woman in her 30s with COVID-19, enrolled during active disease. The sequenced material came from peripheral blood.

The CDR3, as DNA: TGTGCCAGCAGTCGGGACACCCAAGAGACCCAGTACTTC. It is translated as CASSRDTQETQYF. The rearrangement uses TRBV6-2 or TRBV6-3 and TRBJ2-5; a possible D gene is TRBD1 (6 bases). The CDR3 runs to 13 residues. V was pared by 5 bases and J by 1 base, with 8 bases between. Germline V gene sequence: CDR1 MNHEY, CDR2 SVGEGT.